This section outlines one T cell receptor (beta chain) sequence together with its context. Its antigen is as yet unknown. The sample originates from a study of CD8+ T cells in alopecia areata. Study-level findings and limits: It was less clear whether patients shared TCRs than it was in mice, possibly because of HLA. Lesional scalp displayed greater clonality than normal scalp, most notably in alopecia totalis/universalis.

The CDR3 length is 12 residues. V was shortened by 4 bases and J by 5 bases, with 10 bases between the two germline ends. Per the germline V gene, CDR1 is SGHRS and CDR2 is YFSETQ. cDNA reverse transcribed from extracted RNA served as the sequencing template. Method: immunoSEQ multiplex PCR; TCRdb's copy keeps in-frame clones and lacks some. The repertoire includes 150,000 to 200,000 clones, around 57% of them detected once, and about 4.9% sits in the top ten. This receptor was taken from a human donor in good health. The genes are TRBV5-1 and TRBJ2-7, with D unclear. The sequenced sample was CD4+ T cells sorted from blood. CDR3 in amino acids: CASSLERNEQYF. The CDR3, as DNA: TGCGCCAGCAGCCTAGAAAGGAACGAGCAGTACTTC.